This entry concerns a single T cell receptor beta chain. The assay was immunoSEQ multiplex PCR, and TCRdb's table has in-frame clones only and misses some. In the table there are 65,000 to 95,000 clones, about 90% of which are singletons. The CDR3 extends over 14 amino acids. CDR1 is SNHLY, CDR2 FYNNEI, per germline. V gave up 3 bases and J gave up 6 bases, with 12 bases separating them. The sample originates from a study of OX40 agonist ivuxolimab in advanced cancers. This specimen was CD4+ or CD8+ T cells sorted from blood, taken in a trial of the OX40 agonist ivuxolimab. This clonotype was obtained from an adult with an advanced solid tumor such as melanoma, head and neck, liver or kidney cancer. The chain is built from TRBV2 and TRBJ2-4, with D perhaps being TRBD1 or TRBD2 (5 bases each). The CDR3 DNA is TGTGCCAGCAGTGAGACTGGGACCCGAAACATTCAGTACTTC. Its translation is CASSETGTRNIQYF.